The 5 T cell receptor beta chains below come from one sample, sequenced in a study of CXCR3-negative and CXCR3-positive naive CD8 T cells. Study-wide findings and caveats: Naive cells positive for CXCR3 carried more hydrophobic TRB CDR3s than CXCR3-negative ones.

With UMI labels, 5' RACE was used to prepare the TRB cDNA libraries. For each CDR3 protein, TCRdb gives one entry from its re-call of the 5' RACE reads, without DNA. The table counts some 47,000 distinct CDR3 sequences; 0.56% lies in the top ten. Their antigens are not known. The source material was naive CXCR3+ CD8+ T cells from blood. The subset denotes: CD45RO-CCR7+CD27+CD95- naive CD8+ T cells expressing CXCR3 (TNR3+). The receptors derive from a human donor in good health. Some clones in this sample may be carry-over from other donors' samples.

The gene calls are TRBV7-2 and TRBJ2-7; TCRdb indicates TRBD1, and absent DNA this call remains unverified. CDR3 size: 13 residues. Per germline, CDR1 SGHTA and CDR2 FQGNSA. The CDR3 reads CASSLEYRGEQYF.

The chain combines TRBV7-2 with TRBJ2-1; TCRdb reports TRBD1, a call that lacks DNA to check it against. Germline assignment: CDR1 SGHTA and CDR2 FQGNSA. The CDR3 covers 15 residues. The CDR3 reads CASSLLRDRVNEQFF.

The V and J genes are TRBV7-9 and TRBJ2-5; TCRdb outputs TRBD1, but without DNA this stays unchecked. Germline V gene sequence: CDR1 SEHNR, CDR2 FQNEAQ (reference sequence). The CDR3 extends over 15 amino acids. The CDR3 here is CASSDLRRQQETQYF.

V usage is TRBV15 and J usage is TRBJ2-1; TCRdb selects TRBD1, and the lack of DNA leaves this call unchecked. Germline CDR1 and CDR2: LNHNV and YYDKDF (reference sequence). This CDR3 has 15 residues. The CDR3 region is CATSRLRTGDNEQFF.

The chain uses TRBV19 and TRBJ2-2; TCRdb reports TRBD2, a call that lacks DNA to check it against. The CDR3 sequence is 16 residues long. Germline CDR1 and CDR2: LNHDA and SQIVND (reference sequence). CDR3 in amino acids: CASAIATSQNTGELFF.